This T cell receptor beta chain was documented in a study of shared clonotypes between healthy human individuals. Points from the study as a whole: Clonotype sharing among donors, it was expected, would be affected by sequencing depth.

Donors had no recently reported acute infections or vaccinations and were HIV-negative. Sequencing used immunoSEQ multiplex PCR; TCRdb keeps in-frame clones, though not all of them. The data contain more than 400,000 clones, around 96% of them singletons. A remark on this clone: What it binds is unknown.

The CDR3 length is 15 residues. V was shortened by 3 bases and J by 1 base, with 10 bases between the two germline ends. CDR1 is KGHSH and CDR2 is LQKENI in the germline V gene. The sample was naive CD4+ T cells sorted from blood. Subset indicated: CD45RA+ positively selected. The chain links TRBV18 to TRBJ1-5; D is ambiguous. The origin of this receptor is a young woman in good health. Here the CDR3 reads CASSPSEGSNQPQHF. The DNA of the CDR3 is TGTGCCAGCTCACCTTCTGAGGGCAGCAATCAGCCCCAGCATTTT.